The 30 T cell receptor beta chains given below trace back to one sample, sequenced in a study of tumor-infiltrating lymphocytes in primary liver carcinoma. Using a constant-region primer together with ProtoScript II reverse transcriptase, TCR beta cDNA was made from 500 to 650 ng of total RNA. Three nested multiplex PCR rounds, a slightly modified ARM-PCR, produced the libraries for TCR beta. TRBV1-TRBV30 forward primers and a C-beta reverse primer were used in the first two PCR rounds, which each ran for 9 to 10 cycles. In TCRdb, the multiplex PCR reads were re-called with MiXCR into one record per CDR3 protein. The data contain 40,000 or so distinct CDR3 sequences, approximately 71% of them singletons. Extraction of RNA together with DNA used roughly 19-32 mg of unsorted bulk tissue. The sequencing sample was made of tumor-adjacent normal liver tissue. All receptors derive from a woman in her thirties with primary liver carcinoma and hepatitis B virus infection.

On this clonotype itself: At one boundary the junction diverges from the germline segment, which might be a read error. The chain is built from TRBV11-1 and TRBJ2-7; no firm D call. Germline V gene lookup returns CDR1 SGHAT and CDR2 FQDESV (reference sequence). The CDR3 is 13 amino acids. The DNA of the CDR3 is TGTGCCAGAAGCTTAGGATGCCTCCGCGACCAGTACTTC. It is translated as CARSLGCLRDQYF. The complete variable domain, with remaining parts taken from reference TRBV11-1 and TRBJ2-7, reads EAEVAQSPRYKITEKSQAVAFWCDPISGHATLYWYRQILGQGPELLVQFQDESVVDDSQLPKDRFSAERLKGVDSTLKIQPAELGDSAMYLCARSLGCLRDQYFGPGTRLTVT.

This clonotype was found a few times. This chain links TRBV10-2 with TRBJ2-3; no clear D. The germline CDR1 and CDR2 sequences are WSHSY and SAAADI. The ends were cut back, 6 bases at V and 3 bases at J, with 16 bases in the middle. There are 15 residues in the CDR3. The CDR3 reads CASSHPASQTDTQYF. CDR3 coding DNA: TGCGCCAGCAGCCACCCCGCCTCCCAGACAGATACGCAGTATTTT.

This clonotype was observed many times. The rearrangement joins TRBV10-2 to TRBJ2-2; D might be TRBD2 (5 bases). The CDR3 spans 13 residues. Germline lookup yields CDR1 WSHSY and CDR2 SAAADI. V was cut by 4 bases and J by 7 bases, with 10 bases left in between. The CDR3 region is CASSALGSGELFF. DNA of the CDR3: TGCGCCAGCAGTGCATTAGGGAGCGGGGAGCTGTTTTTT.

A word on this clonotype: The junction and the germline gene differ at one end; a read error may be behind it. CDR3 DNA sequence: TGTGTCAGCAGCCCAGATGGGGGAGGCCTTTATGAGCAGTTCTTC. This gives the protein CVSSPDGGGLYEQFF. The J gene is TRBJ2-1, the V gene TRBV5-4, with a possible D match to TRBD2 (6 bases). The CDR3 spans 15 residues. Germline V gene sequence: CDR1 SGHNT, CDR2 YYREEE (reference sequence).

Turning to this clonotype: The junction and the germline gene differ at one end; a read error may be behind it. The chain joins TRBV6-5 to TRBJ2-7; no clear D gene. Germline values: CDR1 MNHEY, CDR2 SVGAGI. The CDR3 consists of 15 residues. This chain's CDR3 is CVSSSRVRAKDEQYF. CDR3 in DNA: TGTGTCAGCAGTTCTAGGGTGCGAGCTAAGGACGAGCAGTACTTC.

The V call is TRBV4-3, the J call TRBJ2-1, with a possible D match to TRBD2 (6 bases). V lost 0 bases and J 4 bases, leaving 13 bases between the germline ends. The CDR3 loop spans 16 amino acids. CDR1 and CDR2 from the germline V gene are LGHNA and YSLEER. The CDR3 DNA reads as TGCGCCAGCAGCCAAGATGTGGGAGGCTCATACAATGAGCAGTTCTTC. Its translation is CASSQDVGGSYNEQFF.

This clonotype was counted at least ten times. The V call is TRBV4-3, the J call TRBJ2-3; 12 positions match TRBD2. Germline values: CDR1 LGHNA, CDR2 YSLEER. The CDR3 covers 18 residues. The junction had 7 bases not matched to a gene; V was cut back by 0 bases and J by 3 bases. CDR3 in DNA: TGCGCCAGCAGCCAAGAAGGTCTAGCGGGAGGGCCAACAGATACGCAGTATTTT. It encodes CASSQEGLAGGPTDTQYF.

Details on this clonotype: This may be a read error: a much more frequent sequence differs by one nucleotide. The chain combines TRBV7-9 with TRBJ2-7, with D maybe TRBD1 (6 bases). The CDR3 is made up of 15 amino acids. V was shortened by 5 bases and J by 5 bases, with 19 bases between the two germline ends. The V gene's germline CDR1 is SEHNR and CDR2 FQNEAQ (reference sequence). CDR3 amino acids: CASSLVRDTWNEQYF. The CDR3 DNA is TGTGCCAGCAGCCTTGTTCGGGACACATGGAACGAGCAGTACTTC.

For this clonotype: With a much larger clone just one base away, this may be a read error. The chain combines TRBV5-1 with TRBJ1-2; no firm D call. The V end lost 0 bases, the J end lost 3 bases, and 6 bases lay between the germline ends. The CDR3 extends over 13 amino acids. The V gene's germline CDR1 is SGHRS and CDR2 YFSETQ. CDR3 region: CASSLDGDYGYTF. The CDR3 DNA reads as TGCGCCAGCAGCTTGGATGGTGACTATGGCTACACCTTC.

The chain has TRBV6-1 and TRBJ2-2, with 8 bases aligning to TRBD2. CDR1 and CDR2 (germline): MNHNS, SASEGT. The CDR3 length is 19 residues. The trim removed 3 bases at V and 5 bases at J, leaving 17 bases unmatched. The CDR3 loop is CASSDRARPAGVQTGELFF. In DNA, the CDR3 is TGTGCCAGCAGTGACAGGGCAAGGCCAGCGGGAGTTCAGACCGGGGAGCTGTTTTTT.

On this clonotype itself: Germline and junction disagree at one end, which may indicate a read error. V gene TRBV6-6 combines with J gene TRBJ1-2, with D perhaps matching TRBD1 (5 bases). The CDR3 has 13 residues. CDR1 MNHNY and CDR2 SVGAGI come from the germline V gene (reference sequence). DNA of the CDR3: TGTGCCCGCAGTCGGACAAAGAACTATGGCTACACCTTC. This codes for CARSRTKNYGYTF.

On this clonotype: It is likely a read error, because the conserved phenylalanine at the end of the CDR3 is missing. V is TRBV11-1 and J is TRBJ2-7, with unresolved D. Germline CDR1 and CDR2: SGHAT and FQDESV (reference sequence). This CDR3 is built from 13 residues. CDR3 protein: CVSSLGYLREQYL. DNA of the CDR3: TGTGTCAGCAGCTTAGGATATCTCCGCGAGCAGTACTTA.

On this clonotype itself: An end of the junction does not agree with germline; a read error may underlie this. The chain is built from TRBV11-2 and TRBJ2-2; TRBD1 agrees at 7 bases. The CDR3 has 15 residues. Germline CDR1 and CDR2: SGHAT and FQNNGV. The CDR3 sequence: CAGSSGGHNNGELFF. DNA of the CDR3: TGTGCCGGCAGCTCAGGGGGACATAACAACGGGGAGCTGTTTTTT.

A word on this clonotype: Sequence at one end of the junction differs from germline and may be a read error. CDR3 residues: CTSCSDRTYEQYF. The CDR3 bases are TGTACCAGCTGCTCGGACAGGACGTACGAGCAGTACTTC. The V call is TRBV5-4, the J call TRBJ2-7; 7 positions match TRBD1. The germline CDR1 and CDR2 sequences are SGHNT and YYREEE (reference sequence). This CDR3 has 13 residues.

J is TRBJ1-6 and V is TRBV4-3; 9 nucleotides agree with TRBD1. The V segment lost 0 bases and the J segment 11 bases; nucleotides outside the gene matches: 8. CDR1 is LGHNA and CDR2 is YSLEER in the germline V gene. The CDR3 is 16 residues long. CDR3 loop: CASSQDMGTGSPPLHF. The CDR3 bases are TGCGCCAGCAGCCAAGATATGGGGACAGGGAGCCCACCCCTCCACTTT.

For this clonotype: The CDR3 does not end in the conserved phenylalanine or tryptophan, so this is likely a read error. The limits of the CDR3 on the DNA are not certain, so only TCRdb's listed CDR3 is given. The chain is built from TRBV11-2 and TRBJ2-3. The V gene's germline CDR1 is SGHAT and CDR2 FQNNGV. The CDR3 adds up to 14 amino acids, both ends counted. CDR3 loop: CASSRTASTDTHYI.

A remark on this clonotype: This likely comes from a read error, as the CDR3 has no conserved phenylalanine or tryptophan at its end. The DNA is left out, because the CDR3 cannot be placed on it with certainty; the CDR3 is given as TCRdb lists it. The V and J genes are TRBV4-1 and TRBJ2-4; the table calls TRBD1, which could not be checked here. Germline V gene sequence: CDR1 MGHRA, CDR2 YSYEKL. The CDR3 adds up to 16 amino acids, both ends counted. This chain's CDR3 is CAISPEMNRDASKWYL.

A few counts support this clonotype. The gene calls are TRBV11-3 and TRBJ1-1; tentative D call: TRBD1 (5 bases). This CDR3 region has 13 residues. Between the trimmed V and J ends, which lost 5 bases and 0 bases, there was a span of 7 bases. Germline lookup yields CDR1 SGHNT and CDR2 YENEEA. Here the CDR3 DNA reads TGTGCCAGCAGCACAGGTTTGAACACTGAAGCTTTCTTT. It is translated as CASSTGLNTEAFF.

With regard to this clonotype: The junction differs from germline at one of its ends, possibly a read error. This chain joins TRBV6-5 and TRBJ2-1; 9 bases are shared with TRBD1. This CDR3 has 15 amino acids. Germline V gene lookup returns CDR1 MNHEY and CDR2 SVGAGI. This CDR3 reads CANSYVGQGHNEQFF. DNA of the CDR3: TGTGCCAACAGTTACGTGGGACAGGGCCACAATGAGCAATTCTTC.

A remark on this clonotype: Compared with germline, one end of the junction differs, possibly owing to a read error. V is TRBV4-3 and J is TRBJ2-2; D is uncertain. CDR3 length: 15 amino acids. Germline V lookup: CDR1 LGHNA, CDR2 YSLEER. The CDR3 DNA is TGCGCCGGCAGCCGAGAACTGGGTGGCACCGGGGAGCTGTTTTTT. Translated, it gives CAGSRELGGTGELFF.

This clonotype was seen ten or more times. CDR3 DNA: TGTGCCAGCAGTTCGCGGGGACAGGGGGAGCCGCCCCAGCATTTT. It is translated as CASSSRGQGEPPQHF. The chain links TRBV28 to TRBJ1-5; 11 bases line up with TRBD1. This CDR3 has 15 amino acids. Trimming took 4 bases from V and 9 from J; bases not matched to a gene: 8. Germline values: CDR1 MDHEN, CDR2 SYDVKM.

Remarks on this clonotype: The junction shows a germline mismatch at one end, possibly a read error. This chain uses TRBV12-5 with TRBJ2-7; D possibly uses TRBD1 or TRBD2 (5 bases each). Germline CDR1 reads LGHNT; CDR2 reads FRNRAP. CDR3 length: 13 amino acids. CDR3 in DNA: TGTGGTAGTGCCCCTGGGACGGTCTACGAGCAGTACTTC. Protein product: CGSAPGTVYEQYF. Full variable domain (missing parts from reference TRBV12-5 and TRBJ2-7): DARVTQTPRHKVTEMGQEVTMRCQPILGHNTVFWYRQTMMQGLELLAYFRNRAPLDDSGMPKDRFSAEMPDATLATLKIQPSEPRDSAVYFCGSAPGTVYEQYFGPGTRLTVT.

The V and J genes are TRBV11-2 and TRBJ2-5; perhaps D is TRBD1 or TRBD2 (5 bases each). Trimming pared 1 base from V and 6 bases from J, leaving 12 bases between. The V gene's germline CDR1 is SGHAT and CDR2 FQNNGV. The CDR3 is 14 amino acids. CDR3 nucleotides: TGTGCCAGCAGCTTAGGGGACCGGCATCAGACCCAGTACTTC. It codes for CASSLGDRHQTQYF.

CDR3 sequence: CASSPATIGGTQYF. CDR3 nucleotides: TGTGCCAGCAGCCCGGCCACGATAGGGGGGACCCAGTACTTC. The chain couples TRBV12-3 or TRBV12-4 to TRBJ2-5, with D possibly TRBD1 on 6 matching bases. V lost 6 bases and J 7 bases, leaving 18 bases between the germline ends. The CDR3 loop spans 14 amino acids.

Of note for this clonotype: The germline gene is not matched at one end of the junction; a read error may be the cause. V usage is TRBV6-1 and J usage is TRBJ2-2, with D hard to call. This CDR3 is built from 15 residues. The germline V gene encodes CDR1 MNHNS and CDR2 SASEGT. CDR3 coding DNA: TGTGCCAGCATAGAGGAAGATTCGAACTCCGGGGAGCTGTTTTTT. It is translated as CASIEEDSNSGELFF.

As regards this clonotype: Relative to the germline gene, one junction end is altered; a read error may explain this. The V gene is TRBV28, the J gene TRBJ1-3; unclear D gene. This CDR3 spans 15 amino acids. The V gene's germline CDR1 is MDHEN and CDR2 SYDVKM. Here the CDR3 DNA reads TGTGACAGCAGTTCGGAGTGGGGAGCTGGAAACACCATATATTTT. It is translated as CDSSSEWGAGNTIYF. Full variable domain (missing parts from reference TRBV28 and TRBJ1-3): DVKVTQSSRYLVKRTGEKVFLECVQDMDHENMFWYRQDPGLGLRLIYFSYDVKMKEKGDIPEGYSVSREKKERFSLILESASTNQTSMYLCDSSSEWGAGNTIYFGEGSWLTVV.

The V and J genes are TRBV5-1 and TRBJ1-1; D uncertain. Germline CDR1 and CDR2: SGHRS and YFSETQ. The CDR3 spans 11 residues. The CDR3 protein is CPSSVDGQAFF. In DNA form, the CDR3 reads TGCCCTAGCAGCGTAGACGGGCAAGCTTTCTTT.

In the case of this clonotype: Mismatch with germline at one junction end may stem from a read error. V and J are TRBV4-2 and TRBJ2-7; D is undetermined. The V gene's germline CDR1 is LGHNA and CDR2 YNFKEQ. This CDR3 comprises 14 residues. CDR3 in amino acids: CASNQWYLDYEQYF. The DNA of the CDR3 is TGTGCCAGCAACCAATGGTACCTAGACTACGAGCAGTACTTC.

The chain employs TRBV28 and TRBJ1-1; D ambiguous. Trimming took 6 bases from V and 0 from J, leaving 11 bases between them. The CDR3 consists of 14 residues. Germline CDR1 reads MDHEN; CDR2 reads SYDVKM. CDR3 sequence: CASRPGPLNTEAFF. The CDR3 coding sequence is TGTGCCAGCAGGCCCGGTCCGCTGAACACTGAAGCTTTCTTT.

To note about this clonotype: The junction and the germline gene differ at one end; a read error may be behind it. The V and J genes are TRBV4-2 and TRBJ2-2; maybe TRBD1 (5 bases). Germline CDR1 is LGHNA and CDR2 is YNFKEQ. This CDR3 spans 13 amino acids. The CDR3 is CASRTTDTGELFF. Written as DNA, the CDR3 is TGTGCCAGCAGAACGACGGACACAGGGGAGCTGTTTTTT.